Each of the 8 T cell receptor beta chains below was sequenced from the same sample in a study of blood T cells in healthy people across ages. Then a second PCR, running roughly 7 to 11 cycles, was carried out with a sample-barcoded 5' primer and a J-beta primer mix. TCRdb used MiXCR to reprocess the 5' RACE reads, holding one entry per CDR3 protein. Among around 1,700,000 distinct CDR3 sequences, roughly 28% were seen once, and the ten largest hold approximately 7.7%. The sample was blood. The receptors were sampled from a woman in her 30s in good health.

At least ten counts were recorded for this clonotype. The V and J genes are TRBV5-1 and TRBJ2-1, with 16 bases aligning to TRBD2. The trim removed 4 bases at V and 2 bases at J, leaving 9 bases unmatched. Germline lookup yields CDR1 SGHRS and CDR2 YFSETQ. The CDR3 is 19 residues long. CDR3 in DNA: TGCGCCAGCAGCCTCGCGGGGACTAGCGGGGGGGCCCCCTACAATGAGCAGTTCTTC. It encodes CASSLAGTSGGAPYNEQFF.

This clonotype showed up just a few times. The chain links TRBV12-3 or TRBV12-4 to TRBJ1-2; 8 nucleotides align to TRBD1. The V and J ends lost 5 bases and 5 bases, in that order; junction bases with no gene match: 7. CDR3 length: 14 residues. CDR3 amino acids: CASSPQGAGYGYTF. The CDR3 nucleotides are TGTGCCAGCAGTCCTCAGGGGGCTGGGTATGGCTACACCTTC.

In this sample, this clonotype turned up a few times. The chain combines TRBV7-9 with TRBJ2-5; no clear D gene. This CDR3 comprises 14 residues. The germline V gene encodes CDR1 SEHNR and CDR2 FQNEAQ (reference sequence). V dropped 0 bases and J dropped 1 base, with 6 bases sitting between them. CDR3: CASSLAIAQETQYF. CDR3 nucleotides: TGTGCCAGCAGCTTAGCGATAGCCCAAGAGACCCAGTACTTC.

This clonotype has only a few counts. This chain links TRBV28 with TRBJ1-5, with D possibly TRBD1 on 5 matching bases. Trimming took off 7 bases at V and 6 bases at J, with 19 bases between the two ends. CDR3 length equals 15 residues. Germline CDR1 MDHEN, CDR2 SYDVKM. CDR3 residues: CASTDNRDASQPQHF. CDR3 in DNA: TGTGCCAGCACCGATAACCGGGACGCAAGTCAGCCCCAGCATTTT.

The CDR3: CSARREGHSQPQHF. DNA of the CDR3: TGCAGTGCTAGACGGGAAGGGCATTCTCAGCCCCAGCATTTT. The chain recombines TRBV20-1 with TRBJ1-5; D remains ambiguous. With 2 bases removed from V and 6 bases from J, the gap between germline ends came to 14 bases. Germline CDR1 reads DFQATT; CDR2 reads SNEGSKA (reference sequence). The CDR3 is 14 residues long.

The CDR3 region has the DNA TGCAGCGCCAGGACAGGGTACAATGAGCAGTACTTC. Translation gives CSARTGYNEQYF. V is TRBV29-1 and J is TRBJ2-7, with TRBD1 matching 8 bases. This CDR3 spans 12 amino acids. V shed 7 bases and J 7 bases; nucleotides not matched to a gene: 9. Germline assignment: CDR1 SQVTM and CDR2 ANQGSEA.

V is TRBV5-1 and J is TRBJ1-2; no clear D gene. CDR3 size: 14 residues. CDR1 SGHRS and CDR2 YFSETQ come from the germline V gene. Deletions cut 3 bases from V and 4 bases from J, with 13 bases between. The CDR3 DNA follows: TGCGCCAGCAGCTGGGAGGACGAAATCTATGGCTACACCTTC. Its protein is CASSWEDEIYGYTF.

This clonotype was observed a few times. The chain combines TRBV5-1 with TRBJ1-1; TRBD1 agrees at 11 bases. CDR3 size: 17 residues. Germline V gene data show CDR1 as SGHRS and CDR2 as YFSETQ. The ends lost 1 base at V and 0 bases at J; junction bases unmatched: 5. The chain's CDR3 is CASSLRSGQGVNTEAFF. The CDR3 nucleotides are TGCGCCAGCAGCTTGAGGTCGGGACAGGGGGTGAACACTGAAGCTTTCTTT.